This entry describes one TCR beta chain. Germline CDR1 is LNHDA and CDR2 is SQIVND (reference sequence). The CDR3 runs to 18 residues. The sample is drawn from a study of monozygotic twins with inflammatory bowel disease. For each CDR3 protein, TCRdb gives one entry from its re-call of the 5' RACE reads, without DNA. The sample's table shows a few hundred thousand distinct CDR3 sequences. The source is a human donor with ulcerative colitis or Crohn's disease, or a healthy co-twin of an affected twin (not recorded which). The rearrangement uses TRBV19 and TRBJ2-6; checking the TCRdb D call of TRBD1 is not possible without DNA. Sequencing was done on a sample of blood. This chain's CDR3 is CASSPDREGLSGANVLTF. Supplemented by reference TRBV19 and TRBJ2-6, the full variable domain reads DGGITQSPKYLFRKEGQNVTLSCEQNLNHDAMYWYRQDPGQGLRLIYYSQIVNDFQKGDIAEGYSVSREKKESFPLTVTSAQKNPTAFYLCASSPDREGLSGANVLTFGAGSRLTVL.